This TCR beta chain derives from a study of blood T cell repertoires in COVID-19 (dated by TCRdb to 2019 to 2021). Looking at the study overall: Collaborator samples came from the United States, Italy and Spain and covered acute and convalescent phases of COVID-19. The material from the prospective study consisted of cDNA or gDNA derived from T cells, B-cell-depleted T cells, or PBMCs. Deeply sampled blood TCRbeta repertoires from subjects exposed to, actively infected with, or recovered from COVID-19 were included in the dataset. A freely available public database, intended as a resource for researchers studying the immune response to SARS-CoV-2, is where the repertoires were released. Samples were obtained from the ongoing ImmuneRACE study (first 160 participants) and from about 1,300 subjects provided by 6 global collaborators. A de-identified subject ID, COVID-19 status, age in years and sex were almost always included in the sample metadata. Where available, HLA class I and class II types were taken from metadata supplied by the sample provider and were not determined by assay-based typing.

Broad study findings and their caveats: The amount of clinical and demographic metadata varied by source and participant and was provided uncurated.

The immunoSEQ Assay, a bias-controlled multiplex PCR, was used to amplify TCRbeta CDR3 regions from genomic DNA. As for the original processing: The number of nucleated cells in each sample was estimated from the amplification of reference gene primers within the assay. To quantify the absolute abundance of each unique TCRbeta CDR3 rearrangement, sequence reads were collapsed and filtered. For each sample, productive Simpson clonality was calculated as the square root of Simpson's diversity index over productive rearrangements. This is the immuneACCESS table as TCRdb keeps it, with only in-frame sequences that have V and J called. A part of the clones is gone; compared with another copy, unresolved V genes explain less than half, and the rest is unexplained. The V and J calls and clone size were taken over from that table, and D and trimming were inferred from the DNA. The sample table holds 90,000 to 100,000 clones, of which approximately 85% were seen once. Around 12% of the sample goes to the ten largest clones.

V is reduced by 3 bases and J by 1 base, leaving a spacing of 7 bases between them. The CDR3 starts with the cysteine, ends with the phenylalanine, and has 12 residues. The DNA shown is the 36-base CDR3, in frame from base 1. As encoded in the germline V gene (reference sequence), CDR1 is DFQATT while CDR2 is SNEGSKA. A note on this clone: The antigen this receptor binds is unknown. The input lacks base qualities; no much larger clone sits a single base away.

The collaborating institutions used their own protocols to collect whole blood in K2EDTA tubes. For TCRbeta analysis, collaborator samples were shipped as frozen whole blood, as isolated PBMCs, or as DNA extracted from either sample type. The rearranged chain carries TRBV20-1 and TRBJ2-7; the D segment could be TRBD1, given 5 matching bases. The sequence came from a human donor in a cohort sampled during active COVID-19. Sequenced input: peripheral blood. The CDR3 is CSASKGSYEQYF. The DNA sequence is given as TGCAGTGCTAGTAAGGGGTCCTACGAGCAGTACTTC.